The present entry profiles one TCR beta chain with its context. Its antigen is unknown. The sample belongs to a study of blood T cells in healthy people across ages. Study results and limitations: It was found that TCR beta diversity correlated strongly with the percentage of naive T cells.

CDR1 is SSHAT, CDR2 FNYEAQ, per germline (reference sequence). The CDR3 sequence is 15 residues long. Combining a sample-barcoded 5' primer with a J-beta primer mix, a second PCR ran for 7 to 11 cycles. TCRdb called the 5' RACE reads again in MiXCR, with one record for every CDR3 protein. Of more than 900,000 distinct CDR3 sequences in the sample, approximately 26% were seen once. These sequences were also reported in another study, on T cells of mothers and their children. From that study: Compared with unrelated pairs, related mother-child pairs had slightly higher, non-significant overlap.

Sequencing input: blood. The chain links TRBV7-7 to TRBJ2-6, with TRBD1 matching 8 bases. This TCR was recovered from a girl aged 2 to 9 in good health. CDR3 in DNA: TGTGCTAGTGGGGCAGGGGGCAGTGGGGCCAACGTCCTGACTTTC. Translating gives CASGAGGSGANVLTF.